This TCR beta chain appears in the sequencing data of a study of T cell responses to AZD1222 COVID-19 vaccine. Researchers grouped second doses given at about 4 or about 12 weeks into one pool. Points from the study as a whole: Recipients of two AZD1222 doses showed rising Spike-specific TCR breadth and depth. Seropositivity was recorded at baseline in only 6 or 7 AZD1222 recipients. Clonal diversity was possibly underestimated; the donors were predominantly white British and more often female.

About this clone: The antigen remains undetermined.

Repertoires were generated with immunoSEQ multiplex PCR, while TCRdb's copy carries only in-frame clones and drops some. The table shows about 82,000 clones, with roughly 90% occurring only once. The CDR3 consists of 15 residues. Looked up from germline, CDR1 is SGHRS and CDR2 is YFSETQ. V was pared by 1 base and J by 5 bases, with 16 bases between. The clonotype originates from an adult who received the AZD1222 COVID-19 vaccine. The J gene is TRBJ2-7, the V gene TRBV5-1, with D maybe TRBD1 (7 bases). The sequencing here drew on peripheral blood, taken 28 days after the second AZD1222 dose. The CDR3 bases are TGCGCCAGCAGCTTGTTGGCAGGGGGGTCCCACGAGCAGTACTTC. It translates to CASSLLAGGSHEQYF.